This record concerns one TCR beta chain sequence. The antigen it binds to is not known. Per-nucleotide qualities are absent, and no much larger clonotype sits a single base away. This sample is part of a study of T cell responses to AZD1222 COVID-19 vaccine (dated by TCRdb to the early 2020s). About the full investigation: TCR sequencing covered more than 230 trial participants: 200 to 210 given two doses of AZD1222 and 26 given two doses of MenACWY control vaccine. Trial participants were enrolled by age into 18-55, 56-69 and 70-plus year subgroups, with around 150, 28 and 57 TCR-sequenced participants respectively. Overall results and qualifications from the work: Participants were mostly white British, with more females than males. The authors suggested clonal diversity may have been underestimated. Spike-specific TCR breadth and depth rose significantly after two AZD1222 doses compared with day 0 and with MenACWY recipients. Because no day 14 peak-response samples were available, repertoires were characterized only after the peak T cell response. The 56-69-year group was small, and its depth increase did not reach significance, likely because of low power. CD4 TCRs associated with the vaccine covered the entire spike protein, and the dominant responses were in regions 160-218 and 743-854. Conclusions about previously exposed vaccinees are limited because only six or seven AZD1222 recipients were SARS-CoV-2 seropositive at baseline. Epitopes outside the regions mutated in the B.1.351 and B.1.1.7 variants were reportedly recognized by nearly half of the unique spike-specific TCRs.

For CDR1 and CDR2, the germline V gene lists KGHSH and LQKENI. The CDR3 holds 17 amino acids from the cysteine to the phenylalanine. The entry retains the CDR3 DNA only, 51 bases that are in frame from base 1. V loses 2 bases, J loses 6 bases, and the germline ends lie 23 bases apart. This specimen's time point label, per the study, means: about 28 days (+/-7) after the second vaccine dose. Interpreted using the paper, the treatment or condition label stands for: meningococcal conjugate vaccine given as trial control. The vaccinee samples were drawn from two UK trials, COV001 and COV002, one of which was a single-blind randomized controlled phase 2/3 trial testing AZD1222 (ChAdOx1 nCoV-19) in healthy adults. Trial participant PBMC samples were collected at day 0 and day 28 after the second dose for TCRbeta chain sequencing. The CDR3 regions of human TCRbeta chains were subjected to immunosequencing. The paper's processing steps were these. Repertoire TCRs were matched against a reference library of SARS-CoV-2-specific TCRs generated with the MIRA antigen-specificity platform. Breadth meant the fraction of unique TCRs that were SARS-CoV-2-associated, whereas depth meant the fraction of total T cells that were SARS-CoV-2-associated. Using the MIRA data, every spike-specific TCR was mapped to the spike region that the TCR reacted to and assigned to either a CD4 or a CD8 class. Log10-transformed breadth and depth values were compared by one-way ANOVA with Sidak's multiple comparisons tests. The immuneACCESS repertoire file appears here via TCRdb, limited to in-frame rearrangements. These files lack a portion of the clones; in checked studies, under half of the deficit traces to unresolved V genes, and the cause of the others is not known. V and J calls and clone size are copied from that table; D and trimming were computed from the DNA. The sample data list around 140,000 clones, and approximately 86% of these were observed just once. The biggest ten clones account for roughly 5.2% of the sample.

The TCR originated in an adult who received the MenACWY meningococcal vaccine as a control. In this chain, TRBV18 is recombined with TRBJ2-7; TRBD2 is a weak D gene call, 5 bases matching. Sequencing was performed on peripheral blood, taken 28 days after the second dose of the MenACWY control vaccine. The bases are TGTGCCAGCTCACCATTTACGGTTAAAGAGGGCGGTGGCGAGCAGTACTTC. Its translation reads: CASSPFTVKEGGGEQYF.